This TCR beta chain was retrieved from a study of cytomegalovirus exposure and HLA in healthy donors (dated by TCRdb to about 2017). About the study as a whole: An earlier analysis of some 620 of the donors reported 276 Gb of sequence data and around 100 million unique TCR beta sequences obtained from approximately 180 million T cells. Among approximately 370 genotyped donors of the cohort, an average of roughly 230,000 unique TCR beta nucleotide sequences was sequenced per donor, of which 15% to 20% were non-productive. In an earlier analysis of around 540 of the donors, high-throughput TCR beta sequencing was used to judge whether each TCR beta V gene segment behaved as functional or pseudogenic. A later genetic analysis took genome-wide SNP genotypes for about three fifths of the roughly 670 donors and used that subset as a discovery cohort. In addition to the first cohort of several hundred subjects, a separate validation cohort of around 110 different subjects was used. Because of strong linkage in the cohort, roughly 5 DR-DQ haplotypes were treated as single units for association and clustering. The study used immunosequencing to profile the T cell repertoires of approximately 650 subjects and linked those repertoires to cytomegalovirus serostatus. Both class I and class II loci were covered by HLA typing, at four-digit resolution. The study was designed to test whether signatures of past pathogen exposure could be identified by cataloging public T cell receptors. The genetic ancestry cluster associated with self-reported Caucasian donors included over 80% of the roughly 380 genotyped donors. The number of typed donors differed by locus: roughly 629-630 for A, B, C, DRB1 and DQB1; 500 to 550 for DQA1; 606 for DPA1; and 400 to 480 for DPB1. Donor age, sex, ethnicity and CMV serostatus were compiled together with the repertoire data. To study patterns of TCR occurrence, a later analysis re-analyzed previously published TCR beta repertoires from 666 donors and added high-resolution HLA genotyping. To predict cytomegalovirus infection status, the study combined high-throughput TCR immunosequencing, statistical association of individual TCRs with disease status, and machine learning. All discovery cohort repertoires had been generated on a single sequencing platform. The later analysis used no new phenotypic data to find candidate immune exposures, relying instead on TCR beta sequences and their occurrence across donors. Roughly 300 gigabases of sequencing data and tens of millions of unique TCR sequences were included in an early release covering 500 to 750 HLA-typed donors.

Study-level results and caveats: Strong co-occurrence of HLA alleles, especially DR and DQ, made assigning TCR associations to individual alleles difficult. Immune exposure information for the cohort was limited to CMV serostatus. Some IMGT-functional V segments, including TRBV6-2 and TRBV6-3, could not be distinguished by the 87-base-pair reads and were therefore excluded. The study listed around 160 TCR beta chains as associated with cytomegalovirus. An association between a missense DCLRE1C variant and V-gene and J-gene trimming of TCR beta chains was found in a later genetic analysis and replicated in an independent cohort. According to a later analysis, most CMV-associated TCR beta chains appeared to be HLA-restricted, and the HLA associations seemed to be driven largely by CMV exposure. A later analysis associated around 16,000 TCR beta sequences with specific HLA alleles at a false discovery rate of 0.05. About 17 rarely observed V segments, including chromosome 9 orphons, were excluded from the earlier analysis of approximately 600 of the donors because counts were too low. Compared with equally common non-associated chains, HLA-associated TCR beta chains in a later analysis were more clonally expanded and had lower generation probabilities. The authors suggested that the approach could potentially be extended to other disease states and immunological phenotypes. A later analysis reported that several top co-occurrence clusters appeared linked to parvovirus B19, influenza, CMV and Epstein-Barr virus. Most TCR sequences were observed very rarely across donors, whereas some public TCRs were present in many individuals. An earlier analysis of around 600 of the donors showed that most TCR beta V segments appeared in productive rearrangements either about 87% or about 30% of the time, which broadly matched IMGT annotations. According to a later analysis, TCR association rates differed among HLA loci, with DRB1 alleles showing the most associated TCRs and HLA-C alleles showing the fewest. A further reported finding was that TCR beta sequences accurately predicted the HLA-A and HLA-B alleles for most subjects in the first cohort. Correlated functional status among segregating V segments might be attributable to linkage disequilibrium, but an unknown experimental factor could not be ruled out. In both the original and validation cohorts, the classifier was reported to diagnose cytomegalovirus status with high specificity and sensitivity. Because HLA typing was missing for some donors at each locus, association tests included only the typed subset. This cohort had only TCR beta chains sequenced, and the lack of alpha or paired-chain data limited which features could be detected. The presence/absence analyses assumed that sequencing depth was roughly uniform across donors, and that assumption may not be true. The sequencing pipeline was judged likely to have produced a cluster of highly shared sequence variants as a technical artifact. Compared with the roughly 670-donor mean, donors in an Asian-associated ancestry cluster had fewer N-insertions in productive TCRs, according to a later genetic analysis. In vitro tests confirmed that three of the cytomegalovirus-associated TCR beta chains recognize cytomegalovirus antigens.

Library method: the immunoSEQ multiplex PCR assay. For the multiplex PCR, a mixture combining 60 forward primers for TCR Vbeta segments and 13 reverse primers for TCR Jbeta segments was used. A multiplex PCR assay on genomic DNA amplified the CDR3 region of rearranged TCR beta genes. Amplified TCR beta libraries were sequenced as 87-base-pair reads on the Illumina HiSeq System. The paper's processing steps were these. A later analysis tallied 75 million to 95 million unique TCR beta chains across the 600 to 700 repertoires, and some 12 million of those chains were shared by two or more donors. Raw reads were error-corrected and collapsed into unique sequences by a nearest-neighbor algorithm in which closely related sequences were merged to remove PCR and sequencing errors. Alignment of CDR3 sequences to IMGT reference sequences was used to assign V, D and J gene segments. For a sequence to be retained, a match of at least six nucleotides to both a V gene segment and a J gene segment was required. Rearrangements were classified as productive when the CDR3 lacked stop codons and remained in frame with V and J, and all other rearrangements were classified as non-productive. Following IMGT convention, CDR3 was defined as the stretch from the second conserved V-encoded cysteine up to the conserved J-encoded phenylalanine. In an earlier analysis of 500 to 650 of the donors, sequences lacking an unambiguous match to a single V gene segment were excluded. In an earlier analysis of about 590 of the donors, a V segment was called functional when productive rearrangements were above 56.7%, and segregating when the standard deviation between donors exceeded 5%. A statistical classification framework was developed to diagnose cytomegalovirus status using the catalog of TCR beta chain sequences. V and J gene assignment, in a later analysis, came from comparing TCR nucleotide sequences with IMGT/GENE-DB human TR gene sequences. The TCRdist pipeline was used in a later analysis to assign CDR3 sequences and most-parsimonious VDJ recombination scenarios. A later analysis defined each TCR beta chain by its CDR3 amino acid sequence plus V-gene family, and excluded reads lacking a unique V-gene family. A later analysis removed 592 highly shared, low-generation-probability nucleotide sequences to deal with suspected cross-contamination and a sequencing artifact. In a later analysis, a clonal expansion index was calculated for each public chain from normalized within-repertoire ranks of inferred template counts. A later analysis computed generation probabilities with a VDJ recombination model fitted to out-of-frame rearrangements, and checked the results against IGoR. In a later analysis, TCR-TCR, TCR-HLA and TCR-CMV co-occurrence was scored with hypergeometric tests, and a repertoire-size bias correction was applied to TCR pairs. False discovery rates were estimated in a later analysis by permuting HLA or CMV assignments 20 times. A later analysis grouped co-occurring TCRs with DBSCAN, adding TCRdist sequence similarity when clustering within HLA-allele-positive subsets. Repertoires with fewer than 30,000 or more than 120,000 public chains were left out of co-occurrence clustering, as were four to six repertoires with anomalous nucleotide sharing. The table was pulled from immuneACCESS by TCRdb, which kept in-frame rearrangements only. Such tables lose some clones; where checked, under half of the loss comes from unresolved V genes, and the rest has no known cause. The DNA gave D and trimming, while V, J and clone size come from that table. Across this sample there are roughly 100,000 clones, with 70% to 80% seen only once. About 2.6% of the sample comes from the top ten.

A remark on this clone: Its specific antigen is unknown. Base qualities were left out, and no much larger clone turns up one base away.

In total, over 600 healthy bone marrow donors made up the cohort. At the time of sampling, every cohort member was nominally healthy, though immune exposures that went unrecorded were likely present. The donor was CMV seropositive and was included in the group of approximately 310 seropositive cohort members. A peripheral blood sample was provided by each donor, and peripheral blood mononuclear cells were used for TCR beta sequencing. Genomic DNA was extracted from the blood cell samples with the Qiagen DNeasy Blood Extraction Kit. CDR1 and CDR2 are drawn from the germline V gene: SNHLY, FYNNEI. Reading from cysteine to phenylalanine, the CDR3 counts 15 amino acids. The read is trimmed to its CDR3 DNA, 45 bases read in frame from base 1. V lost 5 bases and J lost 9 bases; the stretch between them is 23 bases long.

This receptor chain uses TRBV2 and TRBJ2-7; TRBD2 could be the D gene, as 6 bases match. The sequence was obtained from a man in his forties or fifties in good health and CMV-seropositive. Sequencing was carried out using PBMCs. This receptor has the CDR3 CASSPQRAGPPGQYF. DNA sequence: TGTGCCAGCAGTCCTCAGCGGGCGGGCCCCCCCGGGCAGTACTTC.